Included here is one T cell receptor beta chain sequence, with context. This sample was taken from a study of blood T cell repertoires in COVID-19. The table came from immunoSEQ multiplex PCR; TCRdb's copy has only in-frame clones and leaves some out. The sample shows 97,000 or so clones, 87% of them seen only once. From germline, CDR1 is SGHDT and CDR2 YYEEEE. The CDR3 extends over 15 amino acids. V lost 4 bases and J lost 0; bases outside the gene matches: 3. The receptor was isolated from a man aged 45 to 65 with active COVID-19. The sequenced material came from peripheral blood. V gene TRBV5-6 combines with J gene TRBJ1-3, with 8 positions matching TRBD1. The CDR3 region has the DNA TGTGCCAGCAGCCTGGGACAGGTCTCTGGAAACACCATATATTTT. Translation: CASSLGQVSGNTIYF.